This record looks at one TCR beta chain sequence and its context. As to time point: cycle 4 day 1 (C4D1), after 6 weeks of nivolumab. All trial patients relapsed after autologous stem cell transplantation. The sample belongs to a study of PD-1 blockade in classical Hodgkin lymphoma. From germline, CDR1 is SGHDT and CDR2 YYEEEE. Trimming took 0 bases from V and 2 from J, leaving 6 bases between them. The CDR3 is 13 amino acids. Profiling relied on immunoSEQ multiplex PCR, and the TCRdb table lists in-frame clones only, not all of them. The sample shows tens of thousands of clones, less than 95% of them seen only once.

This specimen was peripheral blood mononuclear cells (PBMCs), taken before the fourth cycle of nivolumab. V usage is TRBV5-6 and J usage is TRBJ2-7; D uncertain. This TCR came from a human donor with classical Hodgkin lymphoma. This CDR3 is CASSLAATYEQYF. As DNA, the CDR3 is TGTGCCAGCAGCTTGGCCGCCACCTACGAGCAGTACTTC.